The 24 T cell receptor beta chains given below trace back to one sample, sequenced in a study of blood T cell repertoires in COVID-19 (TCRdb year 2020). The method behind the library was the immunoSEQ multiplex PCR assay. Here the immuneACCESS table is served through TCRdb, limited to in-frame sequences with V and J called. Missing clones are a known gap in these copies; in checked studies unresolved V genes cover under half, and the rest lacks a known reason. The sample has 350,000 to 450,000 clones on record, under 90% of them singletons. Clones ranked in the top ten supply approximately 1.5% of the sample. Sequenced input: PBMCs or T cells enriched from blood (not recorded which). The receptors were sampled from a woman aged 25 to 45 who had recovered from COVID-19.

About this clone: The junction differs from germline at one of its ends, possibly a read error. This sequence joins TRBV6-1 and TRBJ1-1; 7 bases align to TRBD1. Germline V CDR1 and CDR2: MNHNS, SASEGT. This CDR3 comprises 14 residues. CDR3 bases: TGTGCCAGCAGAGAAGTGACAGGGTCGACTGAAGCTTTCTTT. As protein: CASREVTGSTEAFF.

V gene TRBV7-9 combines with J gene TRBJ1-1; TRBD1 matches at 9 bases. This CDR3 has 15 residues. Trimming took 3 bases from V and 3 from J; bases not matched to a gene: 5. Germline V gene sequence: CDR1 SEHNR, CDR2 FQNEAQ (reference sequence). The CDR3 region is CASSFRDRDHTEAFF. CDR3 nucleotides: TGTGCCAGCAGCTTCCGGGACAGGGATCACACTGAAGCTTTCTTT.

V gene TRBV19 combines with J gene TRBJ2-2, with unresolved D. The CDR3 is 14 residues long. The V end lost 3 bases, the J end lost 7 bases, and 12 bases lay between the germline ends. Germline values: CDR1 LNHDA, CDR2 SQIVND (reference sequence). The CDR3, as DNA: TGTGCCAGTAGTATCGGAGCGCAGAGCGGGGAGCTGTTTTTT. Residues: CASSIGAQSGELFF.

This chain connects TRBV4-1 to TRBJ1-2, with TRBD1 matching 7 bases. The CDR3 is 14 amino acids. Germline lookup yields CDR1 MGHRA and CDR2 YSYEKL. V shed 4 bases, J shed 4 bases, and the junction held 6 bases outside the gene matches. The CDR3 DNA reads as TGCGCCAGCAGCCCTGAGGACAGGACCTATGGCTACACCTTC. It is translated as CASSPEDRTYGYTF.

The chain links TRBV29-1 to TRBJ1-1, with 7 bases fitting TRBD1. The CDR3 covers 13 residues. Germline V gene data show CDR1 as SQVTM and CDR2 as ANQGSEA. V gave up 6 bases and J gave up 3 bases; unmatched junction bases: 7. The CDR3 is CSVKRQGDTEAFF. CDR3 DNA sequence: TGCAGCGTAAAAAGACAGGGTGACACTGAAGCTTTCTTT. The entire variable domain, with the rest obtained from reference TRBV29-1 and TRBJ1-1, is as follows: SAVISQKPSRDICQRGTSLTIQCQVDSQVTMMFWYRQQPGQSLTLIATANQGSEATYESGFVIDKFPISRPNLTFSTLTVSNMSPEDSSIYLCSVKRQGDTEAFFGQGTRLTVV.

The chain uses TRBV27 and TRBJ1-2, with D uncertain. V shed 7 bases and J shed 8 bases, with 17 bases lying between them. The CDR3 consists of 13 residues. Per germline, CDR1 MNHEY and CDR2 SMNVEV (reference sequence). The CDR3 bases are TGTGCCAGCAACGGATTCGGGCGGGAAGGCTACACCTTC. This translates into CASNGFGREGYTF.

V gene TRBV13 combines with J gene TRBJ1-3; D remains unclear. The V gene lost 5 bases and the J gene lost 3 bases, with 17 bases spanning the gap. CDR3 length: 16 amino acids. CDR1 and CDR2 from the germline V gene are PRHDT and FYEKMQ (reference sequence). CDR3 amino acids: CASSRLEGASGNTIYF. CDR3 bases: TGTGCCAGCAGCCGGCTGGAGGGAGCGAGTGGAAACACCATATATTTT.

The rearrangement joins TRBV7-9 to TRBJ1-1, with a tentative D call TRBD1 (5 bases). The germline V gene encodes CDR1 SEHNR and CDR2 FQNEAQ (reference sequence). The V end lost 3 bases, the J end lost 3 bases, and 11 bases lay between the germline ends. The CDR3 has 14 amino acids. The CDR3 protein is CASSFMTEDTEAFF. CDR3 nucleotide sequence: TGTGCCAGCAGCTTTATGACAGAGGACACTGAAGCTTTCTTT.

The genes are TRBV18 and TRBJ1-5, with 9 bases that match TRBD1. The V gene's germline CDR1 is KGHSH and CDR2 LQKENI. The CDR3 loop spans 19 amino acids. The V gene end was trimmed by 0 bases and the J gene end by 0 bases; junction bases not matched to a gene: 9. The CDR3 DNA reads TGTGCCAGCTCACCACCGGGACAGGGTCCTGGGCTTAGCAATCAGCCCCAGCATTTT. Protein sequence: CASSPPGQGPGLSNQPQHF.

The V call is TRBV29-1, the J call TRBJ1-2; D may be TRBD1 (5 bases). This CDR3 region has 11 residues. The germline gives CDR1 SQVTM, CDR2 ANQGSEA. V was pared by 5 bases and J by 6 bases, with 10 bases between. This CDR3 reads CSVQGPDGYTF. The CDR3 region has the DNA TGCAGCGTTCAGGGCCCGGATGGCTACACCTTC.

This chain links TRBV15 with TRBJ1-4; the D is unclear. Per the germline V gene, CDR1 is LNHNV and CDR2 is YYDKDF (reference sequence). Trimming left V 5 bases short and J 8 bases short, with 12 bases between. CDR3 length: 13 residues. The chain's CDR3 is CATSVVGVEKLFF. CDR3 bases: TGTGCCACCAGCGTCGTCGGAGTGGAAAAACTGTTTTTT. Variable domain in full (rest from reference TRBV15 and TRBJ1-4): DAMVIQNPRYQVTQFGKPVTLSCSQTLNHNVMYWYQQKSSQAPKLLFHYYDKDFNNEADTPDNFQSRRPNTSFCFLDIRSPGLGDTAMYLCATSVVGVEKLFFGSGTQLSVL.

The V gene is TRBV11-2, the J gene TRBJ2-1, with 7 bases matching TRBD1. The CDR3 contains 17 residues. The germline V gene has CDR1 SGHAT and CDR2 FQNNGV. Trimming cost V 4 bases and J 3 bases; bases outside gene matches: 12. CDR3 DNA sequence: TGTGCCAGCAGCTCCCACACAGGGGCGGGTATCTACAATGAGCAGTTCTTC. Its protein product is CASSSHTGAGIYNEQFF.

The gene calls are TRBV6-6 and TRBJ1-2; TRBD1 might be the D (6 bases). CDR1 is MNHNY and CDR2 is SVGAGI in the germline V gene (reference sequence). Between the trimmed V and J ends, which lost 5 bases and 4 bases, there was a span of 17 bases. The CDR3 spans 15 residues. CDR3 nucleotides: TGTGCCAGCAGTCCACCGGGACACTTGGTCTATGGCTACACCTTC. Translated, it gives CASSPPGHLVYGYTF.

The genes are TRBV5-1 and TRBJ1-2; 9 bases are a match to TRBD1. V lost 3 bases, J lost 7 bases, and 4 bases stayed unmatched. In germline, CDR1 is SGHRS, CDR2 YFSETQ. This CDR3 contains 13 residues. CDR3 bases: TGCGCCAGCAGCTCGGACAGGGGAGTTGGCTACACCTTC. This translates into CASSSDRGVGYTF.

The CDR3 loop is CASSPRQGTEAFF. In DNA, the CDR3 is TGTGCCAGCAGCCCCAGACAGGGAACTGAAGCTTTCTTT. V is TRBV11-3 and J is TRBJ1-1; TRBD1 matches at 7 bases. J lost 5 bases, V lost 5 bases, and 5 bases had no gene match. The germline V gene has CDR1 SGHNT and CDR2 YENEEA. This CDR3 is 13 amino acids long.

The rearrangement joins TRBV2 to TRBJ2-3, with TRBD1 matching 7 bases. Germline CDR1 reads SNHLY; CDR2 reads FYNNEI. V was pared by 6 bases and J by 0 bases, with 3 bases of the junction left unmatched. The CDR3 loop spans 14 amino acids. This CDR3 reads CASSRDSSTDTQYF. The CDR3 DNA sequence: TGTGCCAGCAGCCGGGACAGCAGCACAGATACGCAGTATTTT.

The chain has TRBV18 and TRBJ1-1; the D gene is possibly TRBD1 (6 bases). CDR3 size: 14 residues. V was shortened by 5 bases and J by 1 base, with 11 bases between the two germline ends. CDR1 KGHSH and CDR2 LQKENI come from the germline V gene. CDR3: CASSDQGRNTEAFF. CDR3 DNA sequence: TGTGCCAGCTCAGACCAGGGGAGGAACACTGAAGCTTTCTTT.

This chain links TRBV4-2 with TRBJ1-3, with 7 bases that match TRBD1. Per the germline V gene, CDR1 is LGHNA and CDR2 is YNFKEQ. V lost 2 bases to trimming and J lost 0 bases; unmatched junction nucleotides: 7. CDR3 length: 17 amino acids. CDR3 loop: CASSQSRGQASGNTIYF. The CDR3 nucleotides are TGTGCCAGCAGCCAATCCCGAGGACAGGCCTCTGGAAACACCATATATTTT.

The chain links TRBV11-2 to TRBJ2-3; D call uncertain. This CDR3 contains 14 residues. Trimming stripped 7 bases from V and 0 bases from J, with 11 bases between. Looked up from germline, CDR1 is SGHAT and CDR2 is FQNNGV. CDR3 amino acids: CASILSVSTDTQYF. In nucleotides, the CDR3 is TGTGCCAGCATCCTATCGGTGAGCACAGATACGCAGTATTTT.

This clone showed up just once. The chain carries TRBV13 and TRBJ1-6; 8 bases match TRBD1. The J segment lost 8 bases and the V segment lost 1 base, leaving 7 bases of the junction unmatched. CDR1 is PRHDT and CDR2 is FYEKMQ in the germline V gene (reference sequence). The CDR3 contains 16 residues. The CDR3 protein is CASSLVGQDRHSPLHF. CDR3 DNA sequence: TGTGCCAGCAGCTTAGTGGGACAGGATAGACATTCACCCCTCCACTTT.

This clone came up a few times. The chain links TRBV27 to TRBJ1-1, with D maybe TRBD1 (6 bases). From germline, CDR1 is MNHEY and CDR2 SMNVEV (reference sequence). Trimming took 3 bases from V and 5 from J, leaving 10 bases between them. The CDR3 spans 13 residues. The CDR3: CASSFGGLTEAFF. The CDR3 DNA reads as TGTGCCAGCAGTTTCGGGGGGCTTACTGAAGCTTTCTTT.

This clone was recorded only once. The chain employs TRBV7-2 and TRBJ1-2, with 7 bases aligning to TRBD1. The trim removed 0 bases at V and 9 bases at J, leaving 4 bases unmatched. Germline V CDR1 and CDR2: SGHTA, FQGNSA. The CDR3 is 13 residues long. CDR3 bases: TGTGCCAGCAGCTTAGCAGGGGGCGAGAGCTACACCTTC. Translating gives CASSLAGGESYTF.

The rearrangement links TRBV6-5 to TRBJ2-2; TRBD1 matches at 8 bases. The V gene end was trimmed by 6 bases and the J gene end by 0 bases; junction bases not matched to a gene: 3. The CDR3 is made up of 15 amino acids. Germline V CDR1 and CDR2: MNHEY, SVGAGI. As DNA, the CDR3 is TGTGCCAGCAGGGCAGGGGGCCCGAACACCGGGGAGCTGTTTTTT. Its translation is CASRAGGPNTGELFF.

The rearrangement uses TRBV7-6 and TRBJ2-2; 9 bases map to TRBD2. The germline V gene encodes CDR1 SGHVS and CDR2 FNYEAQ. The CDR3 has 17 amino acids. The trim removed 2 bases at V and 4 bases at J, leaving 8 bases unmatched. DNA for the CDR3: TGTGCCAGCAGCTTAATTAGCGGGAGAGGCGGCACCGGGGAGCTGTTTTTT. Its translation: CASSLISGRGGTGELFF.